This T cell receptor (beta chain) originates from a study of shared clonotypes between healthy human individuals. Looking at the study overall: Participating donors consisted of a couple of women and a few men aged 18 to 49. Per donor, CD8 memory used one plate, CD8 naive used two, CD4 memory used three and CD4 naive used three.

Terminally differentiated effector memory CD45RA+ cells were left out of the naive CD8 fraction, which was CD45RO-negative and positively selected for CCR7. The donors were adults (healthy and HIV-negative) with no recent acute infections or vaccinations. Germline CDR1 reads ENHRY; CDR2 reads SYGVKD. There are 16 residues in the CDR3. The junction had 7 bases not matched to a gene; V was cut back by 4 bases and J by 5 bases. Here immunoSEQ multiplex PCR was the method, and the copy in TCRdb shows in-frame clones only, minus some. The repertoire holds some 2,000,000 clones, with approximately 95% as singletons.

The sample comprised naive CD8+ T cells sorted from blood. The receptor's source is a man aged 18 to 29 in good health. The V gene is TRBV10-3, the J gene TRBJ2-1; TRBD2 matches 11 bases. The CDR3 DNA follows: TGTGCCATCAGTGTCTCGGGACTAGCGGTCGACAATGAGCAGTTCTTC. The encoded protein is CAISVSGLAVDNEQFF.